The clone carrying this TCR beta chain was observed a handful of times. Its antigen is undetermined. This record comes from a study of cytomegalovirus exposure and HLA in healthy donors. Notes on the study in general: Many donors carried some public TCRs, although rarity characterized most TCR sequences. The authors later linked a missense DCLRE1C variant to TCR beta V- and J-gene trimming.

The CDR3 runs to 14 residues. The junction had 5 bases not matched to a gene; V was cut back by 4 bases and J by 3 bases. Germline CDR1 SGHRS, CDR2 YFSETQ. Primers included in the PCR were 60 Vbeta and 13 Jbeta primers. Some clones are missing from TCRdb's copy, which holds only in-frame ones; the method was immunoSEQ multiplex PCR. The sample has around 140,000 clones, 70% to 85% seen once. The genes are TRBV5-1 and TRBJ2-5; 8 nucleotides match TRBD1. The clonotype was recovered from a woman in her thirties or forties in good health and CMV-seronegative. Input material: PBMCs. Here the CDR3 DNA reads TGCGCCAGCAGCCTAGACAGGGGTGAAGAGACCCAGTACTTC. Translation: CASSLDRGEETQYF.